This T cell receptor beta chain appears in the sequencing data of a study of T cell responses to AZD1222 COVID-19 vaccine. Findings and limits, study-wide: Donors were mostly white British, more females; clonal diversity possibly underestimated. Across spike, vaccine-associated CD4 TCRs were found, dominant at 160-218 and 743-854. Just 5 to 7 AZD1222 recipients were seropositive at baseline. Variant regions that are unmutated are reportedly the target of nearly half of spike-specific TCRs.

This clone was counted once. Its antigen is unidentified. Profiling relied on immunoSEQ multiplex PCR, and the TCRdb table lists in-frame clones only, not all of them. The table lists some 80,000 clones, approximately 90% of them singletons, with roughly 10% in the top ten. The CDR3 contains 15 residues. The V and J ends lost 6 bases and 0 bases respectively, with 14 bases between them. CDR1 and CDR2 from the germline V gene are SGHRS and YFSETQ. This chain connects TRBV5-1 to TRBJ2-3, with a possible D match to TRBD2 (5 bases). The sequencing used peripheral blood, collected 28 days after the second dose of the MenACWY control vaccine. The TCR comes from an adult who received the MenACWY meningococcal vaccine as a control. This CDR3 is CASTLRLASTDTQYF. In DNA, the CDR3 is TGCGCCAGCACGCTGCGGCTAGCTAGCACAGATACGCAGTATTTT.